Following are 10 T cell receptor beta chains from one sample sequenced in a study of T-cell memory formation after mild COVID-19. TCRdb re-called the 5' RACE reads through MiXCR, storing one row per CDR3 protein. The data hold fewer than 450,000 distinct CDR3 sequences, with approximately 24% observed a single time. Sequencing used PBMCs or a T cell subset sorted from them (not recorded which). The receptors here all came from an adult woman who had mild COVID-19 (a few samples of this study predate the infection). Cell type and time point are not known.

The V and J genes are TRBV7-2 and TRBJ2-3; the D is unclear. CDR3 length: 15 amino acids. Trimming removed 1 base from V and 7 bases from J, with 15 bases in between. Per the germline V gene, CDR1 is SGHTA and CDR2 is FQGNSA. The chain's CDR3 is CASSLGVVRGYTQYF. The CDR3 bases are TGTGCCAGCAGCTTAGGCGTCGTGCGAGGATATACGCAGTATTTT.

The J gene is TRBJ2-3, the V gene TRBV20-1, with TRBD1 as a possible D gene (6 bases). The CDR3 totals 15 residues. Germline V gene lookup returns CDR1 DFQATT and CDR2 SNEGSKA (reference sequence). V gave up 5 bases and J gave up 4 bases, with 19 bases separating them. CDR3 DNA sequence: TGCAGTGCTCAAAATTTCAGGGGTAGGCCAGATACGCAGTATTTT. Protein sequence: CSAQNFRGRPDTQYF.

J is TRBJ2-7 and V is TRBV4-1; D gene ambiguous. Germline CDR1 MGHRA, CDR2 YSYEKL. Trimming removed 3 bases from V and 0 bases from J, with 9 bases in between. This CDR3 comprises 14 residues. The CDR3 sequence: CASSQIVISYEQYF. The DNA for the CDR3 is TGCGCCAGCAGCCAGATTGTCATCTCCTACGAGCAGTACTTC.

This clonotype was detected a few times. The V call is TRBV12-3 or TRBV12-4, the J call TRBJ1-2; possible D gene TRBD1, 5 bases. The CDR3 length is 17 residues. Trimming removed 5 bases at V and 2 bases at J, with 21 bases between. CDR3 amino acids: CASSLGGKAGANYGYTF. For the CDR3, the DNA is TGTGCCAGCAGTCTCGGAGGGAAGGCTGGGGCAAACTATGGCTACACCTTC.

This clonotype was picked up a small number of times. The chain has TRBV15 and TRBJ2-3; 8 nucleotides agree with TRBD2. V was clipped by 2 bases and J by 0 bases; unmatched bases: 4. The CDR3 covers 16 residues. Germline assignment: CDR1 LNHNV and CDR2 YYDKDF (reference sequence). The CDR3 nucleotides are TGTGCCACCAGCAGACTTAGCGGGACTAGCACAGATACGCAGTATTTT. Translated, it gives CATSRLSGTSTDTQYF.

The chain joins TRBV6-6 to TRBJ2-3, with D possibly TRBD1 on 5 matching bases. The germline gives CDR1 MNHNY, CDR2 SVGAGI (reference sequence). The CDR3 extends over 17 amino acids. V lost 2 bases, J lost 1 base, and 16 bases lay in between. The CDR3 spells CASSYDSLELGTDTQYF. In DNA form, the CDR3 reads TGTGCCAGCAGTTACGACAGCCTAGAATTGGGCACAGATACGCAGTATTTT.

This clonotype appeared many times. Relative to the germline gene, one junction end is altered; a read error may explain this. The chain uses TRBV11-3 and TRBJ2-2, with D possibly being TRBD1 (5 bases). CDR1 SGHNT and CDR2 YENEEA come from the germline V gene. This CDR3 contains 15 residues. CDR3 bases: TGTGCCAGCAGCCCCCAGGGTACGAAAACCGGGGAGCTGTTTTTT. Amino acid sequence: CASSPQGTKTGELFF.

The table lists this clonotype with a few counts. The chain employs TRBV7-9 and TRBJ2-3; 8 bases are a match to TRBD2. Germline V gives CDR1 SEHNR, CDR2 FQNEAQ (reference sequence). V was clipped by 2 bases and J by 2 bases; unmatched bases: 3. The CDR3 totals 15 residues. The CDR3 coding sequence is TGTGCCAGCAGCTTACAAGCGGGAGCCACAGATACGCAGTATTTT. Translating gives CASSLQAGATDTQYF.

This clonotype was seen only a few times. The rearrangement joins TRBV5-5 to TRBJ1-2, with 7 bases fitting TRBD1. CDR3 length: 15 residues. J lost 4 bases, V lost 0 bases, and 6 bases had no gene match. CDR1 and CDR2 (germline): SGHKS, YYEKEE (reference sequence). The CDR3 DNA reads as TGTGCCAGCAGCTTGGTGGCAGGGGGTCCCTATGGCTACACCTTC. It is translated as CASSLVAGGPYGYTF. Variable domain in full (rest from reference TRBV5-5 and TRBJ1-2): DAGVTQSPTHLIKTRGQQVTLRCSPISGHKSVSWYQQVLGQGPQFIFQYYEKEERGRGNFPDRFSARQFPNYSSELNVNALLLGDSALYLCASSLVAGGPYGYTFGSGTRLTVV.

Here the CDR3 DNA reads TGTGCCAGCAGCCGACAGGGACGGAGAAACACCGGGGAGCTGTTTTTT. Translation: CASSRQGRRNTGELFF. The chain uses TRBV7-3 and TRBJ2-2; the match to TRBD1 covers 7 bases. The J segment lost 2 bases and the V segment lost 5 bases, leaving 8 bases of the junction unmatched. The CDR3 totals 16 residues. CDR1 SGHTA and CDR2 FQGTGA come from the germline V gene.